These T cell receptor beta chains were read from a single sample in a study of neurological immune-mediated disorders. TCRdb reanalysed the 5' RACE reads using MiXCR and keeps one entry per CDR3 protein. Among roughly 34,000 distinct CDR3 sequences listed, 13% were seen once. Sequencing was done on a sample of PBMCs. The receptors here all came from a woman aged 40 to 50 in good health. The CDR3 runs from the conserved cysteine through the conserved F or W. D genes are given only for firm matches. The listing skips clone size in some rows; elsewhere it reads once, few, many or a size class.

V gene: TRBV10-3
D gene: TRBD1
J gene: TRBJ2-2
clone size: many
CDR3 DNA: TGTGCCATCAGTGGGACAGGGAACACCGGGGAGCTGTTTTTT
CDR3 protein: CAISGTGNTGELFF

V gene: TRBV5-8
D gene: TRBD1
J gene: TRBJ1-5
clone size: many
CDR3 DNA: TGTGCCAGCAGCTTGGAACAGGGGAGCAATCAGCCCCAGCATTTT
CDR3 protein: CASSLEQGSNQPQHF

V gene: TRBV12-3/TRBV12-4
D gene: TRBD1
J gene: TRBJ1-1
clone size: medium-sized
CDR3 DNA: TGTGCCAGCAGTTTATCCGACAGGGGGCCTACTGAAGCTTTCTTT
CDR3 protein: CASSLSDRGPTEAFF

V gene: TRBV7-8
D gene: NA
J gene: TRBJ1-2
clone size: many
CDR3 DNA: TGTGCCAGCAGCTTCTCACAGGTCGCTGGCTACACCTTC
CDR3 protein: CASSFSQVAGYTF

V gene: TRBV5-1
D gene: TRBD2
J gene: TRBJ2-7
clone size: medium-sized
CDR3 DNA: TGCGCCAGCAGCCGGGGGACTAGCGGGAGTTCGCCCTACGAGCAGTACTTC
CDR3 protein: CASSRGTSGSSPYEQYF

V gene: TRBV12-3/TRBV12-4
D gene: TRBD1
J gene: TRBJ2-7
clone size: many
CDR3 DNA: TGTGCCAGCCGGGACAGCCAATCCTACGAGCAGTACTTC
CDR3 protein: CASRDSQSYEQYF

V gene: TRBV4-3
D gene: TRBD1
J gene: TRBJ1-6
clone size: many
CDR3 DNA: TGCGCCAGCAGCCAAGACCCCGGGACAGGCCATTCACCCCTCCACTTT
CDR3 protein: CASSQDPGTGHSPLHF

V gene: TRBV20-1
D gene: TRBD2
J gene: TRBJ2-7
clone size: many
CDR3 DNA: TGCAGTGCTAGAGATCTTTTGGGAGGGGAGACCTACGAGCAGTACTTC
CDR3 protein: CSARDLLGGETYEQYF

V gene: TRBV14
D gene: NA
J gene: TRBJ2-7
clone size: many
CDR3 DNA: TGTGCCAGCAGCCAAGTATCGGGGGTGAACTACGAGCAGTACTTC
CDR3 protein: CASSQVSGVNYEQYF

V gene: TRBV12-3/TRBV12-4
D gene: TRBD1
J gene: TRBJ2-6
clone size: many
CDR3 DNA: TGTGCCAGCAGTTTAGGGACAGGGGGCACTGGGGCCAACGTCCTGACTTTC
CDR3 protein: CASSLGTGGTGANVLTF

V gene: TRBV20-1
D gene: TRBD1
J gene: TRBJ2-7
clone size: many
CDR3 DNA: TGCAGTGCCCCTCGGACAGGGGGTTCGGTCTACGAGCAGTACTTC
CDR3 protein: CSAPRTGGSVYEQYF

V gene: TRBV19
D gene: TRBD1
J gene: TRBJ1-1
clone size: NA
CDR3 DNA: TGTGCCAGTAGTATGGTCAGGGGGACTGAAGCTTTCTTT
CDR3 protein: CASSMVRGTEAFF

V gene: TRBV15
D gene: NA
J gene: TRBJ2-1
clone size: many
CDR3 DNA: TGTGCCACCAGCAGTACAGGGAATGAGCAGTTCTTC
CDR3 protein: CATSSTGNEQFF

V gene: TRBV7-2
D gene: NA
J gene: TRBJ2-7
clone size: many
CDR3 DNA: TGTGCCAGCAGCCAAAGTACAGGGAAAAGGTACTTC
CDR3 protein: CASSQSTGKRYF

V gene: TRBV6-1
D gene: NA
J gene: TRBJ1-5
clone size: many
CDR3 DNA: TGTGCCAGCAGCCTACAGGGAACCTATCAGCCCCAGCATTTT
CDR3 protein: CASSLQGTYQPQHF

V gene: TRBV5-1
D gene: NA
J gene: TRBJ2-4
clone size: many
CDR3 DNA: TGCGCCAGCAGCTCCCCTATGACAGGTGGATTAGCCAAAAACATTCAGTACTTC
CDR3 protein: CASSSPMTGGLAKNIQYF

V gene: TRBV29-1
D gene: NA
J gene: TRBJ2-2
clone size: many
CDR3 DNA: TGCAGCGTTGTATGGGTCTCCGGGGAGCTGTTTTTT
CDR3 protein: CSVVWVSGELFF

V gene: TRBV4-3
D gene: NA
J gene: TRBJ1-1
clone size: NA
CDR3 DNA: TGCGCCAGCCAAGGAAGAGTCAGGAGCACTGAAGCTTTCTTT
CDR3 protein: CASQGRVRSTEAFF

V gene: TRBV24-1
D gene: TRBD2
J gene: TRBJ2-7
clone size: many
CDR3 DNA: TGTGCCACCAGTGATTTGGGGTCTAGCGGCTCCTACGAGCAGTACTTC
CDR3 protein: CATSDLGSSGSYEQYF

V gene: TRBV27
D gene: NA
J gene: TRBJ1-1
clone size: many
CDR3 DNA: TGTGCCAGCAGTTTTGCGCAGTACACTGAAGCTTTCTTT
CDR3 protein: CASSFAQYTEAFF

V gene: TRBV6-1
D gene: NA
J gene: TRBJ2-2
clone size: many
CDR3 DNA: TGTGCCAGCAGTGCGACAGCGAACACCGGGGAGCTGTTTTTT
CDR3 protein: CASSATANTGELFF

V gene: TRBV5-5
D gene: NA
J gene: TRBJ1-1
clone size: NA
CDR3 DNA: TGTGCCAGCAGCTTGAAGGAAGGGTGGAGGGATGAAGCTTTCTTT
CDR3 protein: CASSLKEGWRDEAFF

V gene: TRBV6-1
D gene: TRBD1
J gene: TRBJ2-3
clone size: many
CDR3 DNA: TGTGCCAGCAGTGAGACAGGGAATACGCAGTATTTT
CDR3 protein: CASSETGNTQYF

V gene: TRBV7-2
D gene: TRBD2
J gene: TRBJ2-7
clone size: many
CDR3 DNA: TGTGCCAGCAGCTCCTTCGGGACTAGCTACGAGCAGTACTTC
CDR3 protein: CASSSFGTSYEQYF

V gene: TRBV5-6
D gene: TRBD2
J gene: TRBJ2-1
clone size: many
CDR3 DNA: TGTGCCAGCAGCTTTGGGGGGGTCCTCCGGTCTAACTCCTACAATGAGCAGTTCTTC
CDR3 protein: CASSFGGVLRSNSYNEQFF

V gene: TRBV24-1
D gene: NA
J gene: TRBJ2-1
clone size: NA
CDR3 DNA: TGTGCCACCCGAAGGGAGAATGAGCAGTTCTTC
CDR3 protein: CATRRENEQFF

V gene: TRBV6-6
D gene: NA
J gene: TRBJ2-7
clone size: many
CDR3 DNA: TGTGCCAGCAGCCCCGGGAGCTCCTACGAGCAGTACTTC
CDR3 protein: CASSPGSSYEQYF

V gene: TRBV7-6
D gene: NA
J gene: TRBJ2-2
clone size: NA
CDR3 DNA: TGTGCCAGCAGCTTAGCTTGGGGGGAGAACACCGGGGAGCTTTTTTTT
CDR3 protein: CASSLAWGENTGELFF

V gene: TRBV12-3/TRBV12-4
D gene: NA
J gene: TRBJ2-2
clone size: few
CDR3 DNA: TGTGACAGCACCCTGTTCAGCGGGTACACCGGGGAGCTGTTTTTT
CDR3 protein: CDSTLFSGYTGELFF

V gene: TRBV5-6
D gene: NA
J gene: TRBJ1-5
clone size: many
CDR3 DNA: TGTGCCAGCAGCCTCGGTTCGGGGTCAGCGGCCCAGCATTTT
CDR3 protein: CASSLGSGSAAQHF

V gene: TRBV6-2/TRBV6-3
D gene: NA
J gene: TRBJ2-6
clone size: many
CDR3 DNA: TGTGCCAGCAGTTATGACAGATCCCCCGGGGCCAACGTCCTGACTTTC
CDR3 protein: CASSYDRSPGANVLTF

V gene: TRBV6-5
D gene: NA
J gene: TRBJ1-2
clone size: many
CDR3 DNA: TGTGCCAGCAGTTACAGCGACGGTTGGGACTATGGCTACACCTTC
CDR3 protein: CASSYSDGWDYGYTF

V gene: TRBV18
D gene: TRBD2
J gene: TRBJ2-7
clone size: many
CDR3 DNA: TGTGCCAGCTCACCGCTAGCGGGAGATACCTACGAGCAGTACTTC
CDR3 protein: CASSPLAGDTYEQYF

V gene: TRBV7-2
D gene: TRBD2
J gene: TRBJ2-1
clone size: many
CDR3 DNA: TGTGCCAGCAGCCAGGGACTAGCGGGGGGAGGAAATGAGCAGTTCTTC
CDR3 protein: CASSQGLAGGGNEQFF

V gene: TRBV12-3/TRBV12-4
D gene: NA
J gene: TRBJ1-5
clone size: NA
CDR3 DNA: TGTGCCAGCAGTTTCCATTGGGCGGGAAATAGCAATCAGCCCCAGCATTTT
CDR3 protein: CASSFHWAGNSNQPQHF

V gene: TRBV6-5
D gene: NA
J gene: TRBJ1-1
clone size: many
CDR3 DNA: TGTGCCAGCAGCCGCGGACAGACGAACACTGAAGCTTTCTTT
CDR3 protein: CASSRGQTNTEAFF

V gene: TRBV5-1
D gene: TRBD2
J gene: TRBJ2-5
clone size: many
CDR3 DNA: TGCGCCAGCAGCCTGGGACTAGCGGGAGTGGGGACCCAGTACTTC
CDR3 protein: CASSLGLAGVGTQYF

V gene: TRBV7-2
D gene: NA
J gene: TRBJ2-3
clone size: NA
CDR3 DNA: TGTGCCAGCAGCCCCATACCTCTCGGTAGCACATATACGCAGTATTTT
CDR3 protein: CASSPIPLGSTYTQYF

V gene: TRBV5-1
D gene: NA
J gene: TRBJ2-5
clone size: many
CDR3 DNA: TGCGCCAGCAGCTTGGCCCACCAGGAGACCCAGTACTTC
CDR3 protein: CASSLAHQETQYF

V gene: TRBV20-1
D gene: TRBD2
J gene: TRBJ2-7
clone size: many
CDR3 DNA: TGCAGTGTCAGGACTAGCGGGAGCTCCTACGAGCAGTACTTC
CDR3 protein: CSVRTSGSSYEQYF

V gene: TRBV27
D gene: NA
J gene: TRBJ1-5
clone size: many
CDR3 DNA: TGTGCCAGCAGTTCCGACTTCCGGGGGGGCAATCAGCCCCAGCATTTT
CDR3 protein: CASSSDFRGGNQPQHF

V gene: TRBV3-1
D gene: TRBD1
J gene: TRBJ1-1
clone size: NA
CDR3 DNA: TGTGCCAGCAGCCCAGCCCGGGACAGAAGTTTGAACACTGAAGCTTTCTTT
CDR3 protein: CASSPARDRSLNTEAFF

V gene: TRBV7-9
D gene: NA
J gene: TRBJ2-5
clone size: once
CDR3 DNA: TGTGCCAGCAGCTCTCGCACTAGGACGGAGACCCAGTACTTC
CDR3 protein: CASSSRTRTETQYF

V gene: TRBV29-1
D gene: NA
J gene: TRBJ1-1
clone size: many
CDR3 DNA: TGCAGCGTTGAAGGGGACGGAAGAACTGAAGCTTTCTTT
CDR3 protein: CSVEGDGRTEAFF

V gene: TRBV20-1
D gene: TRBD2
J gene: TRBJ2-1
clone size: many
CDR3 DNA: TGCAGTGCTACCGCAGGACTAGCGGAGACCAATGAGCAGTTCTTC
CDR3 protein: CSATAGLAETNEQFF

V gene: TRBV12-3/TRBV12-4
D gene: NA
J gene: TRBJ2-5
clone size: many
CDR3 DNA: TGTGCCAGCAGGGATGGACCGGACCCACAAGAGACCCAGTACTTC
CDR3 protein: CASRDGPDPQETQYF

V gene: TRBV20-1
D gene: TRBD1
J gene: TRBJ1-2
clone size: many
CDR3 DNA: TGCAGTGCTGGGGACAGCCTAACCGGGGGCTACACCTTC
CDR3 protein: CSAGDSLTGGYTF

V gene: TRBV10-3
D gene: TRBD2
J gene: TRBJ2-5
clone size: many
CDR3 DNA: TGTGCCATCAGTGAACTAGCGGGAGGTGGAGGAGAGACCCAGTACTTC
CDR3 protein: CAISELAGGGGETQYF

V gene: TRBV3-1
D gene: NA
J gene: TRBJ2-4
clone size: many
CDR3 DNA: TGTGCCAGCAGCTCATATCACCAGCTAGCCAAAAACATTCAGTACTTC
CDR3 protein: CASSSYHQLAKNIQYF

V gene: TRBV7-3
D gene: TRBD2
J gene: TRBJ2-2
clone size: many
CDR3 DNA: TGTGCCAGCAGCTCCGGAGCGGGAGGTCACGGGGAGCTGTTTTTT
CDR3 protein: CASSSGAGGHGELFF

V gene: TRBV12-3/TRBV12-4
D gene: TRBD2
J gene: TRBJ2-7
clone size: many
CDR3 DNA: TGTGCCAGCAGTCCGACTTCTAGCGGGGGACTCTACGAGCAGTACTTC
CDR3 protein: CASSPTSSGGLYEQYF

V gene: TRBV5-1
D gene: TRBD1
J gene: TRBJ1-6
clone size: many
CDR3 DNA: TGCGCCAGCAGACAGGGGGATAGTGGAAATTCACCCCTCCACTTT
CDR3 protein: CASRQGDSGNSPLHF

V gene: TRBV10-3
D gene: NA
J gene: TRBJ2-1
clone size: many
CDR3 DNA: TGTGCCATCAGGGGACGGGAAGCGGAGGGATACAATGAGCAGTTCTTC
CDR3 protein: CAIRGREAEGYNEQFF